Presented here are 8 T cell receptor beta chains from one specimen sequenced in a study of cytomegalovirus exposure and HLA in healthy donors. The PCR ran on 60 Vbeta and 13 Jbeta primers. Method: immunoSEQ multiplex PCR; TCRdb's copy keeps in-frame clones and lacks some. The sample includes about 130,000 clones, 65% to 80% of them seen just once. Sequencing used PBMCs. The receptors derive from a woman aged 40 to 50 in good health and CMV-seropositive.

As concerns this clone: Additional DNA sequences in this sample encode the identical CDR3. V is TRBV2 and J is TRBJ1-3; D might be TRBD1 (6 bases). V lost 3 bases and J lost 4, with 7 bases in between. The length of the CDR3 is 13 residues. Germline assignment: CDR1 SNHLY and CDR2 FYNNEI. CDR3 amino acids: CASSEDRGNTIYF. CDR3 DNA sequence: TGTGCCAGCAGTGAGGACAGAGGAAACACCATATATTTT.

The rearrangement uses TRBV10-3 and TRBJ1-2; D not resolved. Trimming shortened V by 2 bases and J by 8 bases, and 12 bases separated the two germline ends. Germline V gene sequence: CDR1 ENHRY, CDR2 SYGVKD. This CDR3 region has 13 residues. The CDR3 protein is CAISEAREGGYTF. Here the CDR3 DNA reads TGTGCCATCAGTGAGGCGAGGGAGGGAGGCTACACCTTC.

The chain carries TRBV9 and TRBJ2-3, with a possible D match to TRBD2 (6 bases). The germline gives CDR1 SGDLS, CDR2 YYNGEE. There are 15 residues in the CDR3. V was pared by 2 bases and J by 4 bases, with 14 bases between. The CDR3 DNA reads TGTGCCAGCAGCGTGGGGGGAGAGCCGCCAGATACGCAGTATTTT. Translated: CASSVGGEPPDTQYF. Supplemented by reference TRBV9 and TRBJ2-3, the full variable domain reads DSGVTQTPKHLITATGQRVTLRCSPRSGDLSVYWYQQSLDQGLQFLIQYYNGEERAKGNILERFSAQQFPDLHSELNLSSLELGDSALYFCASSVGGEPPDTQYFGPGTRLTVL.

This rearrangement joins TRBV10-3 to TRBJ1-2, with 10 bases that match TRBD1. The CDR3 length is 15 residues. Germline V gene data show CDR1 as ENHRY and CDR2 as SYGVKD. V lost 3 bases, J lost 5 bases, and 6 bases stayed unmatched. CDR3 protein: CAISDPGQGKYGYTF. The CDR3 DNA reads TGTGCCATCAGTGACCCGGGACAGGGGAAATATGGCTACACCTTC.

This clone was picked up one time. The CDR3 region has the DNA TGTGCCAGTAGTAACCTCGGGCAGGGAGGCTATGGCTACACCTTC. Translating it yields CASSNLGQGGYGYTF. The V gene is TRBV19, the J gene TRBJ1-2; tentative D call: TRBD1 (5 bases). This CDR3 spans 15 amino acids. Germline assignment: CDR1 LNHDA and CDR2 SQIVND (reference sequence). V dropped 4 bases and J dropped 4 bases, with 16 bases sitting between them.

At least ten counts were recorded for this clone. The CDR3, as DNA: TGTGCCAGCAGCTCTCTCAGCGGGAAAAGCTATGAGCAGTTCTTC. It is translated as CASSSLSGKSYEQFF. The rearrangement joins TRBV7-6 to TRBJ2-1, with 7 bases matching TRBD2. The CDR3 is 15 amino acids. The junction had 11 bases not matched to a gene; V was cut back by 4 bases and J by 8 bases. Germline lookup yields CDR1 SGHVS and CDR2 FNYEAQ.

This clone was counted only a few times. This rearrangement joins TRBV5-1 to TRBJ2-2; D perhaps matches TRBD2 (7 bases). Germline V CDR1 and CDR2: SGHRS, YFSETQ. The V end lost 4 bases, the J end lost 2 bases, and 15 bases lay between the germline ends. This CDR3 comprises 16 residues. CDR3 DNA: TGCGCCAGCAGCCGCAGGGGCGGGAGCAACACCGGGGAGCTGTTTTTT. As protein: CASSRRGGSNTGELFF.

The chain uses TRBV28 and TRBJ1-5; 12 bases map to TRBD1. Germline lookup yields CDR1 MDHEN and CDR2 SYDVKM. The CDR3 loop spans 16 amino acids. V lost 5 bases to trimming and J lost 2 bases; unmatched junction nucleotides: 4. The CDR3 spells CASSPGDRGRNQPQHF. DNA of the CDR3: TGTGCCAGCAGTCCCGGGGACAGGGGGCGCAATCAGCCCCAGCATTTT.